This is a list of T cell receptor beta chains from one sample in a study of regulatory T cells in long-lasting Graves disease. Via MiXCR, TCRdb re-called the multiplex PCR reads, giving one row per CDR3 protein. In the table there are roughly 350,000 distinct CDR3 sequences, over 15% of which are singletons. Separately, the same data were catalogued under a study of T cells in Graves' hyperthyroidism and ophthalmopathy.

The source material was peripheral blood mononuclear cells (PBMCs), sampled at new diagnosis, from a patient treated with antithyroid drugs. The source is a man between 40 and 49 years old with Graves disease. CDR3s leave out the opening cysteine and the closing phenylalanine or tryptophan. Each record gives: V gene, J gene, CDR3 protein.

TRBV24-1,TRBJ1-1,ATASGGQAF
TRBV2,TRBJ1-4,AGSPGQGEKLF
TRBV2,TRBJ1-1,ASRENTEAF
TRBV29-1,TRBJ2-7,SVSSAGFGYEQY
TRBV20-1,TRBJ2-5,SARPMPTSGVQETQY
TRBV20-1,TRBJ2-3,SATESTDTQY
TRBV3-1,TRBJ2-1,ASSQEPRAHNEQF
TRBV5-4,TRBJ2-5,ASSLERGGIQETQY
TRBV7-8,TRBJ1-4,ASSRMTGEKLF
TRBV5-5,TRBJ2-2,ASSGVAGVHTGELF
TRBV2,TRBJ1-2,ASTPEVRGFGYT
TRBV6-2/TRBV6-3,TRBJ2-3,ASSYSSAGWGTDTQY
TRBV20-1,TRBJ1-5,SARYLNMDRPQH
TRBV4-1,TRBJ2-5,ASSQAQQETQY
TRBV5-1,TRBJ2-5,ASSSGRNDQETQY
TRBV28,TRBJ1-1,ASSEGGAGTEAF
TRBV28,TRBJ2-1,ASQRQTGVYEQF
TRBV5-1,TRBJ2-5,ASSPGTSGHRQETQY
TRBV7-9,TRBJ2-1,ATAGLEQF
TRBV7-2,TRBJ2-7,ASSFLQGSYEQY
TRBV20-1,TRBJ2-1,SAGTSGGAGYNEQF
TRBV4-3,TRBJ2-7,ASSPTGGLSSYEQY
TRBV2,TRBJ1-1,ASSESVGGYAEAF
TRBV29-1,TRBJ2-4,SLWHLGNKNIQY
TRBV28,TRBJ2-7,ASSFSLTDSYEQY
TRBV30,TRBJ1-3,AWNKGVPGNTIY
TRBV18,TRBJ2-3,ASSQGQEVTDTQY
TRBV15,TRBJ2-7,ATSREAGTYSYEQY
TRBV24-1,TRBJ2-5,ATSDIGGDSYQETQY
TRBV7-6,TRBJ2-3,ASSQASGGAADTQY
TRBV5-6,TRBJ1-5,ASSLDVGQGSPFSNQPQH
TRBV6-1,TRBJ2-5,ASSPRRIGGQETQY
TRBV10-3,TRBJ2-6,AISGTASGANVLT
TRBV5-1,TRBJ1-2,ASSLSGIGYGYT
TRBV6-9,TRBJ1-1,ASSYSTRQGWGTEAF
TRBV2,TRBJ2-2,ASSEDPRDRGWNTGELF
TRBV9,TRBJ2-2,ASSVRGRFTGELF
TRBV12-3/TRBV12-4,TRBJ1-5,ASSLWGNNQPQH
TRBV29-1,TRBJ1-2,SGGQGTGGYT
TRBV5-1,TRBJ2-2,ASSLRGETNTGELF
TRBV9,TRBJ1-5,ASSVEGVGQPQH